This TCR beta chain was sequenced during a study of tumor-infiltrating lymphocytes in primary liver carcinoma. Study as a whole: Men as well as women, aged 30 to 69 years, made up the patients.

Findings and caveats of the study: Tumor region pairs outstripped tumor-adjacent and tumor-blood pairs in overlap. Tumors and blood were compared for top-250-clone fraction, and tumors had the significantly higher value (p = 0.039).

Concerning this clonotype: Antigen specificity is unknown.

Germline CDR1 is LNHDA and CDR2 is SQIVND (reference sequence). This CDR3 has 15 residues. V shed 5 bases, J shed 4 bases, and the junction held 8 bases outside the gene matches. Extraction of RNA together with DNA used roughly 20-33 mg of unsorted bulk tissue. Those patients suffered from chronic HBV infection and were treatment-naive. From about 530 ng total RNA, TCR beta cDNA was generated with a primer in the constant region. ARM-PCR, slightly modified, supplied the TCR beta libraries through three nested multiplex PCR rounds. Use of TRBV1-TRBV30 forward primers with a C-beta reverse primer characterized the first two PCR rounds, which lasted 10 cycles each. TCRdb reprocessed the multiplex PCR reads with MiXCR, giving one entry per CDR3 protein. The repertoire consists of about 120,000 distinct CDR3 sequences, with under 70% occurring once and the leading ten covering roughly 7.3%.

V gene TRBV19 combines with J gene TRBJ1-1; 9 bases fit TRBD1. The sequence derives from a woman in her fifties or sixties with primary liver carcinoma and hepatitis B virus infection. Sequenced sample: tumor-adjacent normal liver tissue. The CDR3 protein is CASSFTGTGITEAFF. Written as DNA, the CDR3 is TGTGCCAGTAGTTTTACCGGGACAGGGATCACTGAAGCTTTCTTT.